What follows are 8 T cell receptor beta chains derived from one specimen sequenced in a study of T-cell reconstitution after alpha-beta-depleted transplantation in children. Library preparation (for TCRbeta) was performed with unique molecular identifiers. One entry per CDR3 protein results from TCRdb running MiXCR on the PCR reads. The sample contains 600,000 to 700,000 distinct CDR3 sequences, approximately 15% of which appear only once. Sequencing was performed on PBMCs from the stem cell graft donor, taken from the stem cell graft. These TCRs come from a human donor who donated a stem cell graft to a child with acute myeloid leukemia.

The V gene is TRBV7-8, the J gene TRBJ2-3; D remains ambiguous. CDR3 length equals 16 residues. CDR1 and CDR2 (germline): SGHVS, FQNEAQ. V dropped 1 base and J dropped 2 bases, with 13 bases sitting between them. The CDR3 coding sequence is TGTGCCAGCAGCTTAGGGATAGGGTCCACCACAGATACGCAGTATTTT. Encoded protein: CASSLGIGSTTDTQYF.

This clonotype was recorded at least ten times. The genes are TRBV27 and TRBJ2-7; 14 bases align to TRBD2. Germline V gene lookup returns CDR1 MNHEY and CDR2 SMNVEV (reference sequence). V shed 6 bases, J shed 3 bases, and the junction held 4 bases outside the gene matches. The CDR3 loop spans 15 amino acids. The CDR3 loop reads CASRTGTSGGYEQYF. The CDR3 DNA follows: TGTGCCAGCAGAACCGGGACTAGCGGGGGCTACGAGCAGTACTTC.

This clonotype was counted at least ten times. V is TRBV20-1 and J is TRBJ2-7, with D perhaps matching TRBD2 (5 bases). CDR3 length equals 18 residues. Trimming pared 2 bases from V and 6 bases from J, leaving 29 bases between. Germline assignment: CDR1 DFQATT and CDR2 SNEGSKA (reference sequence). CDR3 amino acids: CSARTPGVGRLRGPEQYF. In nucleotides, the CDR3 is TGCAGTGCTAGAACCCCCGGGGTGGGTAGGCTTCGGGGTCCCGAGCAGTACTTC.

The CDR3 nucleotides read TGTGCCAGCAGCCCAGACAGCCGCACTGAAGCTTTCTTT. Protein product: CASSPDSRTEAFF. The rearrangement uses TRBV12-3 or TRBV12-4 and TRBJ1-1, with D possibly being TRBD1 (5 bases). V was pared by 6 bases and J by 4 bases, with 12 bases between. This CDR3 is built from 13 residues.

The gene calls are TRBV5-6 and TRBJ1-5; D ambiguous. V was cut by 2 bases and J by 2 bases, with 8 bases left in between. The V gene's germline CDR1 is SGHDT and CDR2 YYEEEE. The CDR3 sequence is 14 residues long. The CDR3 coding sequence is TGTGCCAGCAGCTTTAGGCAGGGCAATCAGCCCCAGCATTTT. This codes for CASSFRQGNQPQHF.

This rearrangement joins TRBV7-6 to TRBJ2-7, with 9 bases lining up with TRBD2. CDR1 is SGHVS and CDR2 is FNYEAQ in the germline V gene. The CDR3 sequence is 13 residues long. The V segment lost 1 base and the J segment 5 bases; nucleotides outside the gene matches: 0. The CDR3 region is CASSLVAGDEQYF. DNA for the CDR3: TGTGCCAGCAGCTTAGTAGCGGGGGACGAGCAGTACTTC.

This clonotype has a count of ten or more. This rearrangement joins TRBV7-6 to TRBJ2-1, with D perhaps TRBD1 (6 bases). CDR3 length: 15 amino acids. The V and J ends lost 3 bases and 6 bases respectively, with 15 bases between them. Germline CDR1 SGHVS, CDR2 FNYEAQ. DNA for the CDR3: TGTGCCAGCAGCTTTGCAGGGGACCGATTCAATGAGCAGTTCTTC. It yields the protein CASSFAGDRFNEQFF.

The CDR3 bases are TGTGCCAGCACCCAAGCGGGGGGAATCACAGATACGCAGTATTTT. It translates to CASTQAGGITDTQYF. The rearrangement uses TRBV11-2 and TRBJ2-3; 9 bases align to TRBD2. The CDR3 covers 15 residues. Germline V lookup: CDR1 SGHAT, CDR2 FQNNGV. Unmatched junction bases numbered 7, after V lost 7 bases and J lost 2 bases. The full variable domain, completed using reference TRBV11-2 and TRBJ2-3, is EAGVAQSPRYKIIEKRQSVAFWCNPISGHATLYWYQQILGQGPKLLIQFQNNGVVDDSQLPKDRFSAERLKGVDSTLKIQPAKLEDSAVYLCASTQAGGITDTQYFGPGTRLTVL.